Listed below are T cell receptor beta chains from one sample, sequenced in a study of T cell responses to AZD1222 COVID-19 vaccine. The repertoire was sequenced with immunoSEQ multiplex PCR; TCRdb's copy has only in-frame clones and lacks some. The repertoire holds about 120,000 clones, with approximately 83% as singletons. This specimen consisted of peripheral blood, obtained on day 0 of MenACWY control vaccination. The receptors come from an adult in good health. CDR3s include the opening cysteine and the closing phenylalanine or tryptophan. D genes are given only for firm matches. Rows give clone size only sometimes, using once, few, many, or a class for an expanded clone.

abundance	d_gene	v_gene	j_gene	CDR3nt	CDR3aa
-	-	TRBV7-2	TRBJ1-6	TGTGCCAGCAGCTTAGATCCGGGTAATTCACCCCTCCACTTT	CASSLDPGNSPLHF
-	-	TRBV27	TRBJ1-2	TGTGCCAGCAGTTCGCCCTCAGGGAAGAGTCCCTATGGCTACACCTTC	CASSSPSGKSPYGYTF
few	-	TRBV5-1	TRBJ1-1	TGCGCCAGCAGCTTCCGAGGGGGGAACACTGAAGCTTTCTTT	CASSFRGGNTEAFF
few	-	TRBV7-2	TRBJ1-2	TGTGCCAGCAGCTTAGAGGGTGTTCGGGGCTACACCTTC	CASSLEGVRGYTF
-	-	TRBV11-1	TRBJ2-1	TGTGCCAGCAGCACTCCCAGGGGGGGTGAGCAGTTCTTC	CASSTPRGGEQFF
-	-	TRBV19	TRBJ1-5	TGTGCCAGTAGTCACAGGAGAGTGGATCAGCCCCAGCATTTT	CASSHRRVDQPQHF
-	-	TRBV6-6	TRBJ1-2	TGTGCCAGCCGAAACCCACAGGGTACCCACGGCTATGGCTACACCTTC	CASRNPQGTHGYGYTF
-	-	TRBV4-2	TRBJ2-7	TGTGCCAGCAGCCAAGCCAGAGGGTACGAGCAGTACTTC	CASSQARGYEQYF
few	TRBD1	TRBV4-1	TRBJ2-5	TGCGCCAGCAGTGATGACAGGGGGCTGGGTGAGACCCAGTACTTC	CASSDDRGLGETQYF
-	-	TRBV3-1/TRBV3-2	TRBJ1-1	TGTGCCAGCAGCGGAGACTGGAACACTGAAGCTTTCTTT	CASSGDWNTEAFF
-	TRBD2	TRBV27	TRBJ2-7	TGTGCCAGCAGTAGCCTAGGAGCGGGGGTAGGGGAGCAGTACTTC	CASSSLGAGVGEQYF
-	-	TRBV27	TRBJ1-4	TGTGCCAGCAGTCCCGCCAACCTAGACAGACACAACGAAAAACTGTTTTTT	CASSPANLDRHNEKLFF
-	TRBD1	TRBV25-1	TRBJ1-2	TGTGCCAGCAGTGGGGGACAGGGGAGGACGGAAGGCTACACCTTC	CASSGGQGRTEGYTF
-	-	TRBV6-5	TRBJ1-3	TGTGCCAGCAGTTACTCAAGCGCAGCTGGAAACACCATATATTTT	CASSYSSAAGNTIYF
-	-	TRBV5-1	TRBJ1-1	TGCGCCAGCAGCCCCTTCGGGCCGATGAACACTGAAGCTTTCTTT	CASSPFGPMNTEAFF
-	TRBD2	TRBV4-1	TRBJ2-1	TGCGCCAGCAGCCAAGGGGAGCGGGGGGGGTACAATGAGCAGTTCTTC	CASSQGERGGYNEQFF
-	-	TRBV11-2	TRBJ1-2	TGTGCCAGCAGCGGGCAGGGGTTCGATGGCTACACCTTC	CASSGQGFDGYTF
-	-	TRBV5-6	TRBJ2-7	TGTGCCAGCAGCTTGCTGGGGGACTACGAGCAGTACTTC	CASSLLGDYEQYF
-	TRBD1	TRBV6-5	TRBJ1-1	TGTGCCACCAGGGACAGGGGCCGGGAGAACACTGAAGCTTTCTTT	CATRDRGRENTEAFF
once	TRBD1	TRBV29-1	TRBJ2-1	TGCAGCGTTGATCGGGACAGACAGTACAATGAGCAGTTCTTC	CSVDRDRQYNEQFF
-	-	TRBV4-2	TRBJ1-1	TGTGCCAGCAGCCGGGAGAGTCAGGGGATCGCTGAAGCTTTCTTT	CASSRESQGIAEAFF
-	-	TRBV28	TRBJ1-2	TGTGCCAGCCAGACAGAAGGCTATGGCTACACCTTC	CASQTEGYGYTF
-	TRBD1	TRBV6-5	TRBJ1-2	TGTGCCAGCAGTTCCCTGGGACAGCTCTATGGCTACACCTTC	CASSSLGQLYGYTF
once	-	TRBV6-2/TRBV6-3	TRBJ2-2	TGTGCCAGCAGTTACTCGGGTCCCGGGACACTTAACACCGGGGAGCTGTTTTTT	CASSYSGPGTLNTGELFF
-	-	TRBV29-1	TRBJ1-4	TGCAGCGTTAGCACCGGGACCCGGAATGAAAAACTGTTTTTT	CSVSTGTRNEKLFF
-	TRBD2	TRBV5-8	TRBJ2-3	TGTGCCAGCAGCTGGACCGGGACTAGCGGGGGGACAGATACGCAGTATTTT	CASSWTGTSGGTDTQYF
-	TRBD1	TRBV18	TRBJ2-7	TGTGCCAGCTCATTAGGACAGGGGGAATCCTACGAGCAGTACTTC	CASSLGQGESYEQYF
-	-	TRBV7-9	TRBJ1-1	TGTGCCAGCAGCCTGTTGACTGAAGCTTTCTTT	CASSLLTEAFF
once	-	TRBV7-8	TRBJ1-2	TGTGCCAGCAGCTTACCCCAGGGGCTTGGCTACACCTTC	CASSLPQGLGYTF
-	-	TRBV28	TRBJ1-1	TGTGCCAGCAGGCAGTACACTGAAGCTTTCTTT	CASRQYTEAFF
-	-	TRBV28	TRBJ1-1	TGTGCCAGCAGTGGACAGTCGGGGAACACTGAAGCTTTCTTT	CASSGQSGNTEAFF
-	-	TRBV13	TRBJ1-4	TGTGCCAGCAGCTTAGGAACCTTCAGTGGGAGGAATGAAAAACTGTTTTTT	CASSLGTFSGRNEKLFF
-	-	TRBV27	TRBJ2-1	TGTGCCAGCAGCTTGGACTCCTACAATGAGCAGTTCTTC	CASSLDSYNEQFF
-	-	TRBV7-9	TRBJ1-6	TGTGCCAGCAGCTTAGCGCTCGGGGGATCACCCCTCCACTTT	CASSLALGGSPLHF
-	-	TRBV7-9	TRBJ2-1	TGTGCCAGCAGCCCTGGGGACCCTTTTATTGGTAAGCAGTTCTTC	CASSPGDPFIGKQFF
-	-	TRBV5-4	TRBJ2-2	TGTGCCAGCAGCTTGGCCGTAGGGGCATACACCGGGGAGCTGTTTTTT	CASSLAVGAYTGELFF
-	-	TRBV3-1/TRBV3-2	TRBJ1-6	TGTGCCAGCAGCCCCATGGGCAGGGGTAATTCACCCCTCCACTTT	CASSPMGRGNSPLHF
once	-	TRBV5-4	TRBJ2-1	TGTGCCAGCAGCTTGGGTGGGGGGGACAGCTCCTACAATGAGCAGTTCTTC	CASSLGGGDSSYNEQFF
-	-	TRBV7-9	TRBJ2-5	TGTGCCAGCAGCCTCACGCAAGGTCAAGGGGAAGAGACCCAGTACTTC	CASSLTQGQGEETQYF
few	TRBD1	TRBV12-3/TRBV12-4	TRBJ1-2	TGTGCCAGCAGCCGGGACAGGGGTGGCTACACCTTC	CASSRDRGGYTF
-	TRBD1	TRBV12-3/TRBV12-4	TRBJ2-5	TGTGCCAGCAGCGGGACAGCTCAAGAGACCCAGTACTTC	CASSGTAQETQYF
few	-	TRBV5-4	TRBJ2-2	TGTGCCATCACCGGGGGAGATTCATTCCTTCGCACCGGGGAGCTGTTTTTT	CAITGGDSFLRTGELFF
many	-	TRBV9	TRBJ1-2	TGTGCCAGCAGCGTAGAGCTGTACGGTGGCTACACCTTC	CASSVELYGGYTF
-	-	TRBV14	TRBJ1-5	TGTGCCAGCAGCCAGGGGGGTTTCAAACCCCAGCATTTT	CASSQGGFKPQHF
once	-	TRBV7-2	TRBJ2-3	TGTGCCAGCAGCTTTCCCTCTAGCACAGATACGCAGTATTTT	CASSFPSSTDTQYF
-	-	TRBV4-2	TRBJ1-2	TGTGCCAGCAGCCAAGCCAATACCCGGGGAGGTAGAGGCTACACCTTC	CASSQANTRGGRGYTF
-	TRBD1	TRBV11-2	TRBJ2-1	TGTGCCAGCAGCCTTGACAGGGGGTCTTACAATGAGCAGTTCTTC	CASSLDRGSYNEQFF
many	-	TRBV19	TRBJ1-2	TGTGCCAGTAGTCCTCTGAGCAGACAAGCTAACTATGGCTACACCTTC	CASSPLSRQANYGYTF
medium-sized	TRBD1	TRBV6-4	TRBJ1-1	TGTGCCAGCAGCAGGACAGGAAACACTGAAGCTTTCTTT	CASSRTGNTEAFF
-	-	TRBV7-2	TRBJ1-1	TGTGCCAGCAGCTTCGGCAGGGCGAACACTGAAGCTTTCTTT	CASSFGRANTEAFF
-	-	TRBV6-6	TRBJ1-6	TGTGCCAGCAGTTCAGACGTACGCTCCTATAATTCACCCCTCCACTTT	CASSSDVRSYNSPLHF
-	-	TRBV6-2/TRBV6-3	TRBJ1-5	TGTGCCAGCAGTTTTCATAAAGGGAGCAATCAGCCCCAGCATTTT	CASSFHKGSNQPQHF
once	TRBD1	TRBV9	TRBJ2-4	TGTGCCAGCAGCCCAAGGGGACAGAGCGAAAACATTCAGTACTTC	CASSPRGQSENIQYF
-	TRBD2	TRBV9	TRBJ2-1	TGTGCCAGCAGCCCCAGCGGGGGGGCCTCCTACAATGAGCAGTTCTTC	CASSPSGGASYNEQFF
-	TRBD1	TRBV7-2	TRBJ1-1	TGTGCCAGCAGCGGACAGGGGTACACTGAAGCTTTCTTT	CASSGQGYTEAFF
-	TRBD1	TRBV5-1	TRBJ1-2	TGCGCCAGCAGCTCCGGACAGGGGGCGAATGGCTACACCTTC	CASSSGQGANGYTF
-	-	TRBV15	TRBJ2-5	TGTGCCACCAGCACCAGAAAAGGGACCGGAGAGACCCAGTACTTC	CATSTRKGTGETQYF